This T cell receptor beta chain was retrieved from a study of T cells in Graves' hyperthyroidism and ophthalmopathy. No ophthalmopathy progression within 18 months constituted stable Graves' hyperthyroidism. Among the patients, aged 18 to 65, hyperthyroidism was newly diagnosed and had lasted under 2 months. The PBMCs were taken from under 12 ml of fresh peripheral blood. Template material for amplifying TCR beta CDR3 regions consisted of RNA transcripts. First-round RT-PCR targeting the TCR CDR3 was performed with the HTBI primer set. TCRdb re-called the multiplex PCR reads with MiXCR, one entry per CDR3 protein. The sample contains about 560,000 distinct CDR3 sequences, over 15% of which appear only once. V shed 0 bases and J shed 6 bases, with 15 bases lying between them. Germline lookup yields CDR1 MNHNY and CDR2 SVGAGI (reference sequence). The CDR3 extends over 16 amino acids.

The V gene is TRBV6-6, the J gene TRBJ2-4; possibly TRBD2 for D (6 bases). The sequencing sample was made of blood. The sequence was collected from a woman under 30 with Graves' hyperthyroidism. The DNA of the CDR3 is TGTGCCAGCAGTTACTCCGGGACCCTGGGAGGAAACATTCAGTACTTC. Protein: CASSYSGTLGGNIQYF.